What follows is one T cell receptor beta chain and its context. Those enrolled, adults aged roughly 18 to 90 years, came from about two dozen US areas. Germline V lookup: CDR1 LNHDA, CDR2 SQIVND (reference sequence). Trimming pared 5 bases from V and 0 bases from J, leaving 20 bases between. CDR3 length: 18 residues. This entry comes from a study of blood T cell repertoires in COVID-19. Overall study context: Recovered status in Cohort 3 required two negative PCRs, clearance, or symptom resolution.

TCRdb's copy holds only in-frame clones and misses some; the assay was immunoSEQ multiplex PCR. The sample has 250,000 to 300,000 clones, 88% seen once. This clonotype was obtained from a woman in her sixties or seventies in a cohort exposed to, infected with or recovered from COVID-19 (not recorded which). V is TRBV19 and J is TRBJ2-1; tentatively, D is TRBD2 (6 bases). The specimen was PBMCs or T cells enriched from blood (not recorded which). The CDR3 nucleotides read TGTGCCAGTAGTTTCCCGGGAGCAAGGGTCAGCTCCTACAATGAGCAGTTCTTC. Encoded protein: CASSFPGARVSSYNEQFF.